The clone carrying this TCR beta chain was seen a few times. The data were taken from a study of regulatory T cells in long-lasting Graves disease. Study-level background: Newly diagnosed Graves' patients had taken antithyroid drugs under 3 months.

This CDR3 contains 14 residues. Per germline, CDR1 DFQATT and CDR2 SNEGSKA (reference sequence). J lost 2 bases, V lost 4 bases, and 4 bases had no gene match. Time point reported: newly diagnosed GD, antithyroid drugs for less than 3 months. TCR sequences were obtained from RNA taken from PBMCs. Assembly of TCR beta libraries relied on iRepertoire HTBI primers together with Arm-PCR of CDR3 regions. TCRdb recomputed calls from the multiplex PCR reads with MiXCR, one row per CDR3 protein. The sample lists 400,000 to 500,000 distinct CDR3 sequences, about a sixth seen once, with approximately 11% in the top ten. These data also formed part of another study, on T cells in Graves' hyperthyroidism and ophthalmopathy.

This specimen was peripheral blood mononuclear cells (PBMCs), taken at new diagnosis, from a patient treated with antithyroid drugs. This chain connects TRBV20-1 to TRBJ2-1; 8 positions agree with TRBD1. This TCR came from a woman in her 30s with Graves disease. This CDR3 reads CSAITGGTYNEQFF. The CDR3 nucleotides are TGCAGTGCTATTACAGGGGGAACCTACAATGAGCAGTTCTTC.